The 8 T cell receptor beta chains below all came from one sample that was sequenced in a study of CD8 T cells in ankylosing spondylitis. MiXCR, applied by TCRdb to the 5' RACE reads, yields one record per CDR3 protein. Seen here are roughly 230,000 distinct CDR3 sequences, more than 15% observed once, and the top ten hold approximately 32%. The specimen was blood, either unsorted or a sorted T cell fraction (not recorded which). Receptors originate from a male donor with ankylosing spondylitis or in good health (not recorded which).

The sample holds a few counts of this clonotype. The chain is built from TRBV11-2 and TRBJ2-2, with 8 bases that match TRBD2. This CDR3 contains 16 residues. Looked up from germline, CDR1 is SGHAT and CDR2 is FQNNGV. V gave up 4 bases and J gave up 6 bases; unmatched junction bases: 10. DNA of the CDR3: TGTGCCAGCAGCTCCAGATCAGCGGGAGAGTCCGGGGAGCTGTTTTTT. It codes for CASSSRSAGESGELFF.

The chain joins TRBV29-1 to TRBJ2-1; no firm D call. Between the trimmed V and J ends, which lost 4 bases and 5 bases, there was a span of 6 bases. This CDR3 region has 11 residues. Germline V lookup: CDR1 SQVTM, CDR2 ANQGSEA. The CDR3 nucleotides read TGCAGCGTTGGCCGGGACAATGAGCAGTTCTTC. Amino acid sequence: CSVGRDNEQFF.

This clonotype was recorded a few times. The chain uses TRBV7-9 and TRBJ2-7; 10 bases are a match to TRBD1. V lost 5 bases to trimming and J lost 2 bases; unmatched junction nucleotides: 9. This CDR3 has 16 residues. Germline V gives CDR1 SEHNR, CDR2 FQNEAQ (reference sequence). The CDR3 region has the DNA TGTGCCAGCAGCCGGTGGACAGGGGGTATTACCTACGAGCAGTACTTC. This sequence encodes CASSRWTGGITYEQYF.

This clonotype came up many times. The V gene is TRBV27, the J gene TRBJ2-1; 11 nucleotides match TRBD2. The CDR3 spans 19 residues. The junction had 18 bases not matched to a gene; V was cut back by 5 bases and J by 6 bases. Looked up from germline, CDR1 is MNHEY and CDR2 is SMNVEV (reference sequence). The CDR3 sequence is CASSSTPVAGGSVVNEQFF. CDR3 nucleotides: TGTGCCAGCAGTAGTACACCCGTAGCGGGAGGGTCTGTGGTCAATGAGCAGTTCTTC.

This clonotype turned up a few times. The chain uses TRBV5-6 and TRBJ1-1; 7 bases map to TRBD1. V was pared by 3 bases and J by 6 bases, with 14 bases of the junction left unmatched. CDR3 length: 16 residues. Germline-derived CDR1 and CDR2 are SGHDT and YYEEEE. CDR3 protein: CASSSVRGGPFAEAFF. The CDR3 nucleotides are TGTGCCAGCAGCTCGGTCAGAGGGGGCCCCTTCGCTGAAGCTTTCTTT.

The genes are TRBV12-3 or TRBV12-4 and TRBJ2-1, with TRBD2 identical over 11 bases. The CDR3 runs to 15 residues. Trimming removed 6 bases from V and 3 bases from J; junction bases left unmatched: 4. CDR3 loop: CASRISGGGYNEQFF. The DNA for the CDR3 is TGTGCCAGCAGGATTAGCGGGGGGGGCTACAATGAGCAGTTCTTC.

The genes are TRBV7-2 and TRBJ2-5; 10 nucleotides line up with TRBD2. V gave up 0 bases and J gave up 5 bases; unmatched junction bases: 6. The germline V gene has CDR1 SGHTA and CDR2 FQGNSA. This CDR3 is built from 16 residues. CDR3 protein: CASSLALAGVEETQYF. Here the CDR3 DNA reads TGTGCCAGCAGCTTAGCGCTAGCGGGAGTCGAGGAGACCCAGTACTTC.

This clonotype was detected a few times. The V gene is TRBV5-1, the J gene TRBJ2-5, with D unclear. Germline V gives CDR1 SGHRS, CDR2 YFSETQ. CDR3 length: 15 amino acids. The ends were cut back, 0 bases at V and 3 bases at J, with 12 bases in the middle. CDR3 sequence (DNA): TGCGCCAGCAGCTTGGAGTCGCCTGTGGAAGAGACCCAGTACTTC. Amino acids: CASSLESPVEETQYF.